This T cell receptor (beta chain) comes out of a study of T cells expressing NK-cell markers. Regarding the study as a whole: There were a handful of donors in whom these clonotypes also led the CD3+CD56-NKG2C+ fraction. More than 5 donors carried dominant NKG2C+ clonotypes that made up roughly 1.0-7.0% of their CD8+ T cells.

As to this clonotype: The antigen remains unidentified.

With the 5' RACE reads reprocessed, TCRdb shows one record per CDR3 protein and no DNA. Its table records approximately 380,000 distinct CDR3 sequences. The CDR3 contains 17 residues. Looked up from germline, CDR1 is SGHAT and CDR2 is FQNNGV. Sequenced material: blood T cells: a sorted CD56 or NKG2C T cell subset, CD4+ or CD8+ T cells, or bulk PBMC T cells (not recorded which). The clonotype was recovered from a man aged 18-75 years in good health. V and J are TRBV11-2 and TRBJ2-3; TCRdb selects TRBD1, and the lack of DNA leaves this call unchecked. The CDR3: CASSLDDFRGSTDTQYF.